Presented here are 7 T cell receptor beta chains from one specimen sequenced in a study of cytomegalovirus exposure and HLA in healthy donors. Method: immunoSEQ multiplex PCR; TCRdb's copy keeps in-frame clones and lacks some. The sample has some 71,000 clones; about 95% are singletons. The sample consisted of PBMCs. All receptors derive from a woman aged 18-35 years in good health and CMV-seronegative.

CDR3 nucleotides: TGTGCCAGCAGCCCCGGGGGGGCGGGGGGCCCCGGGGAGCTGTTTTTT. It is translated as CASSPGGAGGPGELFF. V is TRBV5-4 and J is TRBJ2-2; 8 bases line up with TRBD2. The CDR3 totals 16 residues. The germline gives CDR1 SGHNT, CDR2 YYREEE (reference sequence). Trimming cost V 4 bases and J 6 bases; bases outside gene matches: 11. Looking up the rest from reference TRBV5-4 and TRBJ2-2 gives the full variable domain: ETGVTQSPTHLIKTRGQQVTLRCSSQSGHNTVSWYQQALGQGPQFIFQYYREEENGRGNFPPRFSGLQFPNYSSELNVNALELDDSALYLCASSPGGAGGPGELFFGEGSRLTVL.

V gene TRBV7-2 combines with J gene TRBJ2-3, with TRBD2 matching over 7 bases. Germline assignment: CDR1 SGHTA and CDR2 FQGNSA. CDR3 size: 15 residues. Trimming at V came to 5 bases and at J to 3 bases, leaving 8 bases not matched to a gene. The CDR3 nucleotides are TGTGCCAGCAGCACCGACTTGCGGGGGACAGATACGCAGTATTTT. This codes for CASSTDLRGTDTQYF.

This chain connects TRBV7-2 to TRBJ2-5; 7 positions match TRBD2. Trimming removed 0 bases from V and 4 bases from J; junction bases left unmatched: 5. This CDR3 comprises 15 residues. Germline CDR1 SGHTA, CDR2 FQGNSA. In nucleotides, the CDR3 is TGTGCCAGCAGCTTAGCCGGCGGGGAGGGAGAGACCCAGTACTTC. Translation: CASSLAGGEGETQYF.

This clone has more than one count but fewer than ten. The V and J genes are TRBV5-5 and TRBJ1-2, with D possibly being TRBD1 (6 bases). This CDR3 comprises 15 residues. The germline V gene has CDR1 SGHKS and CDR2 YYEKEE (reference sequence). V was clipped by 0 bases and J by 2 bases, with 11 bases between them. The CDR3 DNA follows: TGTGCCAGCAGCTTGGATCCCAGGGGCAACTATGGCTACACCTTC. Its translation: CASSLDPRGNYGYTF. Full variable domain (remainder filled in from reference TRBV5-5 and TRBJ1-2): DAGVTQSPTHLIKTRGQQVTLRCSPISGHKSVSWYQQVLGQGPQFIFQYYEKEERGRGNFPDRFSARQFPNYSSELNVNALLLGDSALYLCASSLDPRGNYGYTFGSGTRLTVV.

This rearrangement joins TRBV5-1 to TRBJ2-3; 7 bases align to TRBD1. Germline V gene data show CDR1 as SGHRS and CDR2 as YFSETQ. J lost 2 bases, V lost 4 bases, and 4 bases had no gene match. CDR3 length: 14 residues. The DNA for the CDR3 is TGCGCCAGCAGCCTGGGACAGTTCACAGATACGCAGTATTTT. It is translated as CASSLGQFTDTQYF.

This sequence joins TRBV18 and TRBJ1-1; D remains unclear. The germline V gene encodes CDR1 KGHSH and CDR2 LQKENI. This CDR3 is built from 13 residues. V gave up 0 bases and J gave up 1 base, with 3 bases separating them. This CDR3 is CASSPPANTEAFF. The CDR3 DNA reads as TGTGCCAGCTCACCACCGGCGAACACTGAAGCTTTCTTT.

This clone appeared once. The chain employs TRBV7-3 and TRBJ2-5, with 8 nucleotides matching TRBD2. The CDR3 is made up of 15 amino acids. Per the germline V gene, CDR1 is SGHTA and CDR2 is FQGTGA. The V gene end was trimmed by 1 base and the J gene end by 5 bases; junction bases not matched to a gene: 6. The CDR3 DNA reads TGTGCCAGCAGCTTAAAGGCGGGGGGCCGGGAGACCCAGTACTTC. Protein sequence: CASSLKAGGRETQYF.